Only a few counts were recorded for the clone carrying this T cell receptor beta chain. What it recognizes is unknown. MiXCR, applied by TCRdb to the RT-PCR reads, yields one record per CDR3 protein. The table has approximately 700,000 distinct CDR3 sequences, around 14% seen once; the top ten hold around 6.5%. The entry originates in a study of response to subunit inactivated influenza vaccine. Whole-study results and caveats: The authors suggested that few new T cells are recruited per seasonal influenza vaccination.

The sample in question was PBMCs from blood, obtained 14 days before vaccination. The sequence was obtained from a man aged 50 or older who received an inactivated influenza vaccine.

The DNA for the CDR3 is TGTGCCAGCAGCTCCGACAGGGGCAATCAGCCCCAGCATTTT. Its protein product is CASSSDRGNQPQHF. The V gene is TRBV6-1, the J gene TRBJ1-5, with 7 nucleotides matching TRBD1. V trimming: 6 bases; J trimming: 2 bases; junction bases outside the gene matches: 4. Germline V CDR1 and CDR2: MNHNS, SASEGT. The CDR3 runs 14 residues.